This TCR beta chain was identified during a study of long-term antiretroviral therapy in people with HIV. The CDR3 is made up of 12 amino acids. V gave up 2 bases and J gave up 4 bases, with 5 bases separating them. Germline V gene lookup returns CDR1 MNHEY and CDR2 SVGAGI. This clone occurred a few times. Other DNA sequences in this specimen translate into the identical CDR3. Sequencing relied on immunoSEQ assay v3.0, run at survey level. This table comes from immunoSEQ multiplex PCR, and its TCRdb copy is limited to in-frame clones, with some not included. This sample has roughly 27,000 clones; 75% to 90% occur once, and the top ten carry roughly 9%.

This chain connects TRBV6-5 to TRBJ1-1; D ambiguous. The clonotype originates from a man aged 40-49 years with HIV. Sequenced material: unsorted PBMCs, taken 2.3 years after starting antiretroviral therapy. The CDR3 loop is CASSYGGTEAFF. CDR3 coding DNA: TGTGCCAGCAGTTACGGAGGCACTGAAGCTTTCTTT.